This T cell receptor (beta chain) stems from a study of early T cells in non-severe SARS-CoV-2 infection. Looking at the study overall: Chains stayed unpaired after sequencing of bulk RNA from unsorted whole blood.

Unmatched junction bases numbered 6, after V lost 3 bases and J lost 1 base. Per germline, CDR1 MNHEY and CDR2 SMNVEV (reference sequence). The CDR3 spans 16 residues. In its sample, this clonotype was seen many times. Molecules of cDNA were individually given unique molecular identifiers that were attached to them. TCRdb called the 5' RACE reads again in MiXCR, with one record for every CDR3 protein. The sample holds about 58,000 distinct CDR3 sequences, 10% to 15% seen once. Sequencing used whole blood. J is TRBJ2-5 and V is TRBV27; 9 positions match TRBD2. This TCR was sampled from an adult who was a healthcare worker with PCR-confirmed SARS-CoV-2 infection or an uninfected control (not recorded which). The CDR3 loop reads CASSFSSGASQETQYF. DNA of the CDR3: TGTGCCAGCAGTTTTTCTAGCGGGGCGTCCCAAGAGACCCAGTACTTC.